What follows is one TCR beta chain and its context. Assay: immunoSEQ multiplex PCR; the TCRdb copy retains only in-frame clones and omits some. The sample contains more than 50,000 clones, around nine tenths of which appear only once. Germline CDR1 reads LNHDA; CDR2 reads SQIVND (reference sequence). The CDR3 covers 13 residues. The germline V and J ends were trimmed by 7 bases and 4 bases, with 10 bases remaining between them. This sample was included in a study of T cell changes during pregnancy in multiple sclerosis. The J gene is TRBJ1-4, the V gene TRBV19, with D unresolved. The specimen comprised peripheral blood, sampled in the first trimester of pregnancy. The TCR was taken from a female donor in good health, enrolled as a control in a pregnancy study. The CDR3, as DNA: TGTGCCAGTAATTTTGGAGTTAATGAAAAACTGTTTTTT. As protein: CASNFGVNEKLFF.